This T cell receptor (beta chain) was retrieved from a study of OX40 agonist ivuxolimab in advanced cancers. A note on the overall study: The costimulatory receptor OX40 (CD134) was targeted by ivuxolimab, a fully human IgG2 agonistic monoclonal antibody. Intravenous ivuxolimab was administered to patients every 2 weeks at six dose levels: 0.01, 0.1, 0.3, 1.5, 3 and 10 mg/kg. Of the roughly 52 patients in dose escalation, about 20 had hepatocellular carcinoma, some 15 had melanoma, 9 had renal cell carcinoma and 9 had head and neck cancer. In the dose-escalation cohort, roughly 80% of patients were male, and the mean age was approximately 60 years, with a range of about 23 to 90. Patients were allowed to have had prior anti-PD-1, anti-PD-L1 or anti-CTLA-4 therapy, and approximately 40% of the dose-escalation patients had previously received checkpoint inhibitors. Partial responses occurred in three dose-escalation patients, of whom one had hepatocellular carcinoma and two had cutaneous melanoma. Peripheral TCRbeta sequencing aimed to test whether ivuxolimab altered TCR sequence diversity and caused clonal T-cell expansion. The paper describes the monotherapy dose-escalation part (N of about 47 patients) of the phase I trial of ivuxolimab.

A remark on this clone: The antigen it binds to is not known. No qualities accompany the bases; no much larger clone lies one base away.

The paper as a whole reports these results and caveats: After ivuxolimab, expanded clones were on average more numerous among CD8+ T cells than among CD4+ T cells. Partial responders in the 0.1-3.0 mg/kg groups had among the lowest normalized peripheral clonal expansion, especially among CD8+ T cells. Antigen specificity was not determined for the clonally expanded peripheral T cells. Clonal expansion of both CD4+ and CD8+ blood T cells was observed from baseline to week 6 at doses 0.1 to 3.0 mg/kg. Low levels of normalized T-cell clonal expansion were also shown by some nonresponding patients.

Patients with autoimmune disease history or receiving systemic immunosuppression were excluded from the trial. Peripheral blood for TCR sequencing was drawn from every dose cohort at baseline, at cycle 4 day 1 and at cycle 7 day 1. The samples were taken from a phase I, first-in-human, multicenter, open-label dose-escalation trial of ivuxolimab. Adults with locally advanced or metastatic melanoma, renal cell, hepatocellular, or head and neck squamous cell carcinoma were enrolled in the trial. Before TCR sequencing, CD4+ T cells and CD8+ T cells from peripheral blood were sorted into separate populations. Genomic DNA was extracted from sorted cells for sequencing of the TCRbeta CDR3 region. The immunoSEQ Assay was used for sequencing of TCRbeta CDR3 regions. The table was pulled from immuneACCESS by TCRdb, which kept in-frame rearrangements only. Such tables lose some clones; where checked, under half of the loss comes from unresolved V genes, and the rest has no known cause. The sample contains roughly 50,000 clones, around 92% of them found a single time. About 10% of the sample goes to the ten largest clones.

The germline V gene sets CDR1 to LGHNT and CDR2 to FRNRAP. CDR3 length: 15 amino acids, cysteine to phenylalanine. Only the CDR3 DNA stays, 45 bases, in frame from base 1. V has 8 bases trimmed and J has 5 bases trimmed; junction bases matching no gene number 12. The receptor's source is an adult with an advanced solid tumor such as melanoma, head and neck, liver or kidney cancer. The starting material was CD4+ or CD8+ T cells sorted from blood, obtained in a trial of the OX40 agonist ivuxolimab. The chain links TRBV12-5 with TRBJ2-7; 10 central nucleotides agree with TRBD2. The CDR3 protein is CASLGEYTSGDEQYF. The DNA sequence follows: TGTGCTAGTCTGGGGGAGTATACTAGCGGGGACGAGCAGTACTTC.